This paragraph reports one T cell receptor beta chain. Its antigen is currently unknown. Cells defined as naive were viable CD3+CD4+ or CD3+CD8+ and CCR7+CD45RA+CD45RO-CD95-CD27+CD28+. This sample was taken from a study of T cells after posttransplantation cyclophosphamide. Study results and limitations: Later blood repertoires were often dominated by clones from the donor CD8+ memory compartment.

The assay was immunoSEQ multiplex PCR, and TCRdb's table has in-frame clones only and misses some. The sample lists over 15,000 clones, less than 95% occurring once. The TCR sequence derives from a woman aged 45-59 years in good health and a related stem cell transplant donor. The sequenced sample was naive CD4+ T cells sorted from blood.

The CDR3 loop reads CASSVLTSGSEDTQYF. The CDR3 region has the DNA TGTGCCAGCAGCGTCCTGACTAGCGGGAGTGAAGATACGCAGTATTTT. The rearrangement joins TRBV9 to TRBJ2-3, with TRBD2 matching 12 bases. V was pared by 2 bases and J by 5 bases, with 6 bases of the junction left unmatched. The germline CDR1 and CDR2 sequences are SGDLS and YYNGEE. CDR3 length equals 16 residues.